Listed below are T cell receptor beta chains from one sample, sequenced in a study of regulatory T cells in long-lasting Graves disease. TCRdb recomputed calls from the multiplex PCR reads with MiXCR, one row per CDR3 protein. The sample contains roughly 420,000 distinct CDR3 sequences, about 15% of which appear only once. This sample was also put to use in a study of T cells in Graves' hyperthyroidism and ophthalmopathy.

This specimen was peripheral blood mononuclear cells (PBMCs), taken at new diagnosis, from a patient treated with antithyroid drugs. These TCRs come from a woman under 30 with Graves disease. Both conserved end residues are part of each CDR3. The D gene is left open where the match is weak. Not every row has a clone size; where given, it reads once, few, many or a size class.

CDR3 protein: CASSLAGTASYEQYF
CDR3 DNA: TGTGCCAGCAGCTTAGCCGGGACAGCCTCCTACGAGCAGTACTTC
CDR3 length: 15
V gene: TRBV7-2
J gene: TRBJ2-7
clone size: many
D gene: TRBD1

CDR3 protein: CATSRGGQGIVNEQFF
CDR3 DNA: TGTGCCACCAGCAGAGGGGGACAGGGGATCGTCAATGAGCAGTTCTTC
CDR3 length: 16
V gene: TRBV15
J gene: TRBJ2-1
clone size: NA
D gene: TRBD1

CDR3 protein: CSARDRSGANVLTF
CDR3 DNA: TGCAGCGCTCGGGACAGATCTGGGGCCAACGTCCTGACTTTC
CDR3 length: 14
V gene: TRBV29-1
J gene: TRBJ2-6
clone size: few
D gene: TRBD1

CDR3 protein: CASSLGGSGHNEQFF
CDR3 DNA: TGTGCCAGCAGCTTGGGCGGGAGTGGTCACAATGAGCAGTTCTTC
CDR3 length: 15
V gene: TRBV7-9
J gene: TRBJ2-1
clone size: few
D gene: TRBD2

CDR3 protein: CASSTPRRGTSPTGELFF
CDR3 DNA: TGTGCCAGCAGTACCCCCCGGAGGGGCACTAGTCCCACCGGGGAGCTGTTTTTT
CDR3 length: 18
V gene: TRBV6-2/TRBV6-3
J gene: TRBJ2-2
clone size: NA
D gene: NA

CDR3 protein: CASSVLAGGKETQYF
CDR3 DNA: TGTGCCAGCAGTGTTCTAGCGGGAGGGAAAGAGACCCAGTACTTC
CDR3 length: 15
V gene: TRBV6-1
J gene: TRBJ2-5
clone size: NA
D gene: TRBD2

CDR3 protein: CASSRDTATNEKLFF
CDR3 DNA: TGTGCCAGCAGCAGAGACACCGCAACTAATGAAAAACTGTTTTTT
CDR3 length: 15
V gene: TRBV7-8
J gene: TRBJ1-4
clone size: NA
D gene: NA

CDR3 protein: CASSLEVAGVVIQYF
CDR3 DNA: TGCGCCAGCAGCTTGGAGGTAGCGGGAGTGGTTATTCAGTACTTC
CDR3 length: 15
V gene: TRBV5-1
J gene: TRBJ2-4
clone size: NA
D gene: TRBD2

CDR3 protein: CATSEGQVDSRAFF
CDR3 DNA: TGTGCCACCAGTGAAGGCCAGGTGGATAGTAGGGCTTTCTTT
CDR3 length: 14
V gene: TRBV24-1
J gene: TRBJ1-1
clone size: NA
D gene: NA

CDR3 protein: CASSLGGEDIQYF
CDR3 DNA: TGTGCCAGCAGTTTGGGAGGGGAGGACATTCAGTACTTC
CDR3 length: 13
V gene: TRBV28
J gene: TRBJ2-4
clone size: many
D gene: TRBD2

CDR3 protein: CASSLDQTQYF
CDR3 DNA: TGTGCCAGCAGCTTGGATCAGACCCAGTACTTC
CDR3 length: 11
V gene: TRBV5-6
J gene: TRBJ2-5
clone size: many
D gene: NA

CDR3 protein: CASSLGSSQFF
CDR3 DNA: TGTGCCAGCAGCTTAGGTAGTAGTCAGTTCTTC
CDR3 length: 11
V gene: TRBV11-2
J gene: TRBJ2-1
clone size: many
D gene: NA

CDR3 protein: CASSRILGEETQYF
CDR3 DNA: TGTGCCAGCAGCCGAATCCTGGGAGAAGAGACCCAGTACTTC
CDR3 length: 14
V gene: TRBV11-2
J gene: TRBJ2-5
clone size: few
D gene: NA

CDR3 protein: CASSFRGGTQYF
CDR3 DNA: TGTGCCAGCAGCTTTCGGGGGGGGACCCAGTACTTC
CDR3 length: 12
V gene: TRBV6-1
J gene: TRBJ2-5
clone size: many
D gene: TRBD2

CDR3 protein: CASSSRGGYTF
CDR3 DNA: TGTGCCAGCAGTTCCAGGGGTGGCTACACCTTC
CDR3 length: 11
V gene: TRBV6-2/TRBV6-3
J gene: TRBJ1-2
clone size: few
D gene: NA

CDR3 protein: CASSEFISSVLVYTF
CDR3 DNA: TGTGCCAGCAGTGAATTCATTTCTAGTGTCTTAGTCTACACCTTC
CDR3 length: 15
V gene: TRBV6-1
J gene: TRBJ1-2
clone size: NA
D gene: NA

CDR3 protein: CASTSWGNEQFF
CDR3 DNA: TGTGCCAGCACCTCATGGGGCAATGAGCAGTTCTTC
CDR3 length: 12
V gene: TRBV28
J gene: TRBJ2-1
clone size: many
D gene: NA

CDR3 protein: CASSSTLRGGYTF
CDR3 DNA: TGTGCCAGCAGCTCGACACTCCGAGGTGGCTACACCTTC
CDR3 length: 13
V gene: TRBV7-8
J gene: TRBJ1-2
clone size: many
D gene: NA

CDR3 protein: CASRTSVNTEAFF
CDR3 DNA: TGTGCCAGCAGAACCTCAGTGAACACTGAAGCTTTCTTT
CDR3 length: 13
V gene: TRBV27
J gene: TRBJ1-1
clone size: many
D gene: NA

CDR3 protein: CASNRDRDNSPLHF
CDR3 DNA: TGTGCCAGCAATCGAGACAGGGACAATTCACCCCTCCACTTT
CDR3 length: 14
V gene: TRBV9
J gene: TRBJ1-6
clone size: NA
D gene: TRBD1

CDR3 protein: CASSLAGGRSGEQFF
CDR3 DNA: TGTGCCAGCAGTCTAGCGGGAGGGCGAAGCGGTGAGCAGTTCTTC
CDR3 length: 15
V gene: TRBV27
J gene: TRBJ2-1
clone size: few
D gene: TRBD2

CDR3 protein: CSAWTENNEQFF
CDR3 DNA: TGCAGTGCTTGGACGGAGAATAATGAGCAGTTCTTC
CDR3 length: 12
V gene: TRBV20-1
J gene: TRBJ2-1
clone size: few
D gene: NA

CDR3 protein: CAWSVVTVSVMNTEAFF
CDR3 DNA: TGTGCCTGGAGTGTCGTTACAGTTTCAGTCATGAACACTGAAGCTTTCTTT
CDR3 length: 17
V gene: TRBV30
J gene: TRBJ1-1
clone size: few
D gene: NA

CDR3 protein: CASSRGGLAGGFTDTQYF
CDR3 DNA: TGTGCCAGCAGCCGAGGAGGACTAGCGGGAGGTTTCACAGATACGCAGTATTTT
CDR3 length: 18
V gene: TRBV7-8
J gene: TRBJ2-3
clone size: NA
D gene: TRBD2

CDR3 protein: CASSLKTGGRLGGAFF
CDR3 DNA: TGTGCCAGCAGCTTAAAGACAGGGGGTAGACTAGGAGGTGCTTTCTTT
CDR3 length: 16
V gene: TRBV11-2
J gene: TRBJ1-1
clone size: few
D gene: TRBD1

CDR3 protein: CASSQELALPTDTQYF
CDR3 DNA: TGCGCCAGCAGCCAAGAGTTAGCGCTACCCACAGATACGCAGTATTTT
CDR3 length: 16
V gene: TRBV11-1
J gene: TRBJ2-3
clone size: many
D gene: NA

CDR3 protein: CASSQDIKEGSYNEQLF
CDR3 DNA: TGTGCCAGCAGCCAAGATATTAAGGAGGGCTCCTACAATGAGCAGCTCTTC
CDR3 length: 17
V gene: TRBV3-1
J gene: TRBJ2-1
clone size: few
D gene: NA

CDR3 protein: CATSRGQGFNRNTEAFF
CDR3 DNA: TGTGCCACCAGCAGAGGACAGGGGTTTAATCGGAACACTGAAGCTTTCTTT
CDR3 length: 17
V gene: TRBV15
J gene: TRBJ1-1
clone size: NA
D gene: TRBD1

CDR3 protein: CASSLYTVGQFF
CDR3 DNA: TGTGCCAGCAGCCTCTACACGGTGGGGCAGTTCTTC
CDR3 length: 12
V gene: TRBV11-2
J gene: TRBJ2-1
clone size: many
D gene: NA

CDR3 protein: CASSVGLAGEYEQYF
CDR3 DNA: TGTGCCAGCAGCGTAGGCCTAGCGGGAGAATACGAGCAGTACTTC
CDR3 length: 15
V gene: TRBV9
J gene: TRBJ2-7
clone size: NA
D gene: TRBD2

CDR3 protein: CASRPDSYEQYF
CDR3 DNA: TGTGCCAGCAGGCCTGACAGCTACGAGCAGTACTTC
CDR3 length: 12
V gene: TRBV28
J gene: TRBJ2-7
clone size: many
D gene: NA

CDR3 protein: CASSTDRGIADTQYF
CDR3 DNA: TGTGCCAGCAGCACAGACAGGGGGATCGCAGATACGCAGTATTTT
CDR3 length: 15
V gene: TRBV13
J gene: TRBJ2-3
clone size: NA
D gene: TRBD1

CDR3 protein: CASRRELYTEAFF
CDR3 DNA: TGCGCCAGCCGCAGGGAACTGTACACTGAAGCTTTCTTT
CDR3 length: 13
V gene: TRBV5-1
J gene: TRBJ1-1
clone size: few
D gene: NA

CDR3 protein: CSATRPDGAFF
CDR3 DNA: TGCAGCGCTACTCGGCCGGATGGAGCTTTCTTT
CDR3 length: 11
V gene: TRBV29-1
J gene: TRBJ1-1
clone size: few
D gene: NA

CDR3 protein: CSASSSGYEQYF
CDR3 DNA: TGCAGTGCTAGTTCCAGCGGGTACGAGCAGTACTTC
CDR3 length: 12
V gene: TRBV20-1
J gene: TRBJ2-7
clone size: many
D gene: NA

CDR3 protein: CASSLTGTGAVYEQYF
CDR3 DNA: TGTGCCAGCAGTCTCACCGGGACAGGGGCCGTCTACGAGCAGTACTTC
CDR3 length: 16
V gene: TRBV28
J gene: TRBJ2-7
clone size: many
D gene: TRBD1

CDR3 protein: CASRPKSVGTGGMETQYF
CDR3 DNA: TGTGCCAGCAGGCCAAAAAGCGTTGGGACAGGGGGCATGGAGACCCAGTACTTC
CDR3 length: 18
V gene: TRBV12-3/TRBV12-4
J gene: TRBJ2-5
clone size: NA
D gene: TRBD1

CDR3 protein: CASSQAGVKLFF
CDR3 DNA: TGTGCCAGCAGCCAAGCGGGGGTGAAGCTGTTTTTT
CDR3 length: 12
V gene: TRBV3-1
J gene: TRBJ2-2
clone size: few
D gene: NA

CDR3 protein: CASSQPRGGGRAEQFF
CDR3 DNA: TGTGCCAGCAGTCAGCCTCGGGGGGGCGGGAGGGCTGAGCAGTTCTTC
CDR3 length: 16
V gene: TRBV27
J gene: TRBJ2-1
clone size: few
D gene: TRBD2

CDR3 protein: CASSVGLAGGWQYF
CDR3 DNA: TGTGCCAGCAGCGTAGGATTGGCGGGGGGGTGGCAGTACTTC
CDR3 length: 14
V gene: TRBV9
J gene: TRBJ2-7
clone size: few
D gene: TRBD2

CDR3 protein: CASSLVTPSGGSYNEQFF
CDR3 DNA: TGCGCCAGCAGCTTGGTTACCCCTAGCGGGGGGTCCTACAATGAGCAGTTCTTC
CDR3 length: 18
V gene: TRBV5-1
J gene: TRBJ2-1
clone size: many
D gene: TRBD2

CDR3 protein: CASSLAGTENIQYF
CDR3 DNA: TGTGCCAGCAGCTTAGCTGGGACAGAAAACATTCAGTACTTC
CDR3 length: 14
V gene: TRBV11-2
J gene: TRBJ2-4
clone size: NA
D gene: TRBD1

CDR3 protein: CASSYAAESSYEQYF
CDR3 DNA: TGTGCCAGCAGTTATGCGGCGGAGAGCTCCTACGAGCAGTACTTC
CDR3 length: 15
V gene: TRBV6-5
J gene: TRBJ2-7
clone size: few
D gene: NA

CDR3 protein: CASKGEDRDNQPQHF
CDR3 DNA: TGTGCCAGCAAGGGTGAAGACAGGGACAATCAGCCCCAGCATTTT
CDR3 length: 15
V gene: TRBV28
J gene: TRBJ1-5
clone size: many
D gene: TRBD1

CDR3 protein: CATQGRVDGGRNTIYF
CDR3 DNA: TGTGCCACACAGGGGCGAGTTGATGGGGGCCGAAACACCATATATTTT
CDR3 length: 16
V gene: TRBV15
J gene: TRBJ1-3
clone size: few
D gene: TRBD1

CDR3 protein: CASSYSRVSRAQHF
CDR3 DNA: TGTGCCAGCAGTTACAGCAGGGTTTCTAGGGCCCAGCATTTT
CDR3 length: 14
V gene: TRBV6-2/TRBV6-3
J gene: TRBJ1-5
clone size: few
D gene: NA

CDR3 protein: CAIRGQGVGYTF
CDR3 DNA: TGTGCCATCAGGGGGCAGGGGGTTGGCTACACCTTC
CDR3 length: 12
V gene: TRBV10-3
J gene: TRBJ1-2
clone size: NA
D gene: TRBD1

CDR3 protein: CASSSTGTGAAGELFF
CDR3 DNA: TGTGCCAGCAGCTCCACCGGGACAGGAGCGGCCGGGGAGCTGTTTTTT
CDR3 length: 16
V gene: TRBV7-2
J gene: TRBJ2-2
clone size: few
D gene: TRBD1

CDR3 protein: CAISEGSSGLSTDTQYF
CDR3 DNA: TGTGCCATCAGTGAGGGATCTAGCGGGCTTAGCACAGATACGCAGTATTTT
CDR3 length: 17
V gene: TRBV10-3
J gene: TRBJ2-3
clone size: few
D gene: TRBD2

CDR3 protein: CASRPGQGITEAFF
CDR3 DNA: TGTGCCAGCAGGCCGGGACAGGGGATCACTGAAGCTTTCTTT
CDR3 length: 14
V gene: TRBV7-9
J gene: TRBJ1-1
clone size: many
D gene: TRBD1

CDR3 protein: CSASVLGDNYNEQFF
CDR3 DNA: TGCAGTGCTAGTGTGTTAGGGGACAACTACAATGAGCAGTTCTTC
CDR3 length: 15
V gene: TRBV20-1
J gene: TRBJ2-1
clone size: many
D gene: NA

CDR3 protein: CSALRQIYGYTF
CDR3 DNA: TGCAGTGCCCTCCGACAGATCTATGGCTACACCTTC
CDR3 length: 12
V gene: TRBV20-1
J gene: TRBJ1-2
clone size: many
D gene: NA

CDR3 protein: CASSGASNTGELFF
CDR3 DNA: TGTGCCAGCTCGGGGGCCTCGAACACCGGGGAGCTGTTTTTT
CDR3 length: 14
V gene: TRBV6-1
J gene: TRBJ2-2
clone size: NA
D gene: NA